This is a list of T cell receptor beta chains from one sample in a study of T cells in Graves' hyperthyroidism and ophthalmopathy. TCRdb re-analysed the multiplex PCR reads in MiXCR, keeping a single row per CDR3 protein. The sample lists some 270,000 distinct CDR3 sequences; about 13% were seen once. Sequenced sample: blood. All receptors derive from a woman aged 40 to 49 with Graves' hyperthyroidism. CDR3s include the opening cysteine and the closing phenylalanine or tryptophan. D genes are given only for firm matches. Size is stated for part of the rows, as once, few or many counts, or as a class when the clone is expanded.

clone size	J gene	V gene	D gene	CDR3 protein	CDR3 DNA
many	TRBJ1-3	TRBV12-3/TRBV12-4	TRBD1	CASSRTGRSGNTIYF	TGTGCCAGCAGTCGGACAGGGAGATCTGGAAACACCATATATTTT
many	TRBJ1-5	TRBV6-1	NA	CASSEAPGNQPQHF	TGTGCCAGCAGTGAAGCGCCAGGGAATCAGCCCCAGCATTTT
few	TRBJ1-2	TRBV20-1	TRBD1	CSASIPGTGGSYGYTF	TGCAGTGCCTCAATTCCCGGGACAGGAGGATCCTATGGCTACACCTTC
many	TRBJ1-1	TRBV28	NA	CASCRAEAFF	TGTGCCAGTTGCCGCGCTGAAGCTTTCTTT
many	TRBJ1-5	TRBV28	NA	CASSKTGGNQPQHF	TGTGCCAGCAGCAAGACAGGAGGCAATCAGCCCCAGCATTTT
many	TRBJ1-1	TRBV12-3/TRBV12-4	NA	CASRLANTEAFF	TGTGCCAGCAGGTTGGCTAACACTGAAGCTTTCTTT
many	TRBJ1-5	TRBV3-1	TRBD1	CASSALGQNQPQHF	TGTGCCAGCAGCGCCCTGGGACAGAATCAGCCCCAGCATTTT
NA	TRBJ2-2	TRBV4-2	TRBD1	CASNPQGFGGELFF	TGTGCCAGCAACCCACAGGGGTTCGGCGGGGAGCTGTTTTTT
NA	TRBJ2-2	TRBV28	NA	CASREQSTGELFF	TGTGCCAGCAGGGAGCAGTCCACCGGGGAGCTGTTTTTT
NA	TRBJ2-1	TRBV15	NA	CATSGNEQFF	TGTGCCACCAGTGGCAATGAGCAGTTCTTC
many	TRBJ2-1	TRBV12-3/TRBV12-4	TRBD2	CASGRRAGVSSYNEQFF	TGTGCCAGCGGGCGTAGAGCGGGAGTCTCGTCCTACAATGAGCAGTTCTTC
few	TRBJ2-1	TRBV13	NA	CASSPRGPLSYNEQFF	TGTGCCAGCAGCCCGCGGGGGCCCCTCTCCTACAATGAGCAGTTCTTC
few	TRBJ2-5	TRBV18	NA	CASSPCRGETQYF	TGTGCCAGCTCACCATGTAGGGGAGAGACCCAGTACTTC
NA	TRBJ2-1	TRBV19	TRBD2	CASSMGWGLEVNEQFF	TGTGCCAGTAGTATGGGTTGGGGACTAGAGGTCAATGAGCAGTTCTTC
few	TRBJ2-7	TRBV19	NA	CASNEGLPEKQYF	TGTGCCAGTAACGAGGGACTCCCAGAAAAGCAGTACTTC
many	TRBJ1-1	TRBV12-3/TRBV12-4	NA	CASSLGQMSTEAFF	TGTGCCAGCAGCCTGGGACAAATGAGCACTGAAGCTTTCTTT
many	TRBJ2-7	TRBV7-9	NA	CASEGEESYEQYF	TGTGCCAGCGAGGGGGAGGAATCCTACGAGCAGTACTTC
NA	TRBJ2-3	TRBV5-1	TRBD2	CASSLVGGSADTQYF	TGCGCCAGCAGCTTGGTGGGCGGGAGTGCAGATACGCAGTATTTT
many	TRBJ1-4	TRBV29-1	NA	CSVGGVFGEKLFF	TGCAGCGTTGGGGGGGTTTTCGGTGAAAAACTGTTTTTT
many	TRBJ2-1	TRBV24-1	NA	CATSDLGSYNEQFF	TGTGCCACCAGTGATTTGGGCAGCTACAATGAGCAGTTCTTC
NA	TRBJ2-2	TRBV19	NA	CASTPGYPLLDTGELFF	TGTGCCAGTACACCAGGGTACCCCCTTCTGGACACCGGGGAGCTGTTTTTT
many	TRBJ2-7	TRBV7-3	TRBD1	CASSEGAATGRYEQYF	TGTGCCAGCAGCGAGGGGGCCGCGACAGGGCGCTACGAGCAGTACTTC
many	TRBJ1-6	TRBV6-1	NA	CASSDSDDSPLHF	TGTGCCAGCAGTGACAGTGACGATTCACCCCTCCACTTT
many	TRBJ2-5	TRBV28	NA	CASSTWTQISQETQYF	TGTGCCAGCAGCACTTGGACTCAAATCTCCCAAGAGACCCAGTACTTC
many	TRBJ1-3	TRBV2	NA	CASSGRRTVSGNTIYF	TGTGCCAGCAGTGGCCGCAGGACAGTCTCTGGAAACACCATATATTTT
NA	TRBJ2-3	TRBV28	NA	CASTSSLDTDTQYF	TGTGCCAGCACTAGCAGCCTCGACACAGATACGCAGTATTTT
NA	TRBJ2-4	TRBV6-1	TRBD1	CASSDNRGIRAKNIQYF	TGTGCCAGCAGTGATAACAGGGGAATTAGAGCCAAAAACATTCAGTACTTC
few	TRBJ2-2	TRBV3-1	NA	CASSQGWGTGELFF	TGTGCCAGCAGCCAAGGGTGGGGCACCGGGGAGCTGTTTTTT
many	TRBJ1-1	TRBV7-9	TRBD1	CASSLNVGQGLQAFF	TGTGCCAGCAGCTTAAATGTGGGACAGGGTCTGCAAGCTTTCTTT
NA	TRBJ2-7	TRBV20-1	TRBD2	CSAREGREVFEQYF	TGCAGTGCTAGAGAGGGGCGGGAGGTGTTCGAGCAGTACTTC
many	TRBJ1-2	TRBV12-3/TRBV12-4	NA	CASSLAILAAYGYTF	TGTGCCAGCAGTTTAGCAATCTTGGCCGCCTATGGCTACACCTTC
NA	TRBJ1-2	TRBV6-2/TRBV6-3	NA	CASSNGQRRGYTF	TGTGCCAGCAGTAACGGACAGAGAAGGGGCTACACCTTC
many	TRBJ2-7	TRBV7-2	NA	CASSFGYTSEQYF	TGTGCCAGCAGCTTTGGGTATACCTCCGAGCAGTACTTC
many	TRBJ2-3	TRBV6-2/TRBV6-3	NA	CASSWMGRTDTQYF	TGTGCCAGCAGTTGGATGGGCCGCACAGATACGCAGTATTTT
NA	TRBJ1-2	TRBV4-1	NA	CASSQDPGSYGYTF	TGCGCCAGCAGCCAAGATCCGGGATCATATGGCTACACCTTC
NA	TRBJ1-4	TRBV4-1	TRBD1	CASSQGTGRGNEKLFF	TGCGCCAGCAGCCAGGGGACAGGGAGGGGTAATGAAAAACTGTTTTTT
NA	TRBJ2-2	TRBV18	NA	CASSPLPSGDTGELFF	TGTGCCAGCTCACCACTACCGTCAGGAGACACCGGGGAGCTGTTTTTT
many	TRBJ2-7	TRBV20-1	NA	CSARGRASWYEQYF	TGCAGTGCTAGGGGCAGGGCGAGCTGGTACGAGCAGTACTTC
many	TRBJ1-5	TRBV12-3/TRBV12-4	NA	CASSFSDRDQPQHF	TGTGCCAGCAGTTTTTCGGACAGAGATCAGCCCCAGCATTTT
few	TRBJ2-7	TRBV14	TRBD1	CASSQGWTGFYEQYF	TGTGCCAGCAGCCAAGGCTGGACAGGTTTCTACGAGCAGTACTTC
many	TRBJ2-5	TRBV28	TRBD2	CASSFQRGGLGLAEETQYF	TGTGCCAGCAGTTTCCAGAGGGGGGGCTTGGGACTAGCAGAAGAGACCCAGTACTTC
NA	TRBJ1-6	TRBV3-1	TRBD1	CASSQAQGTGSPLHF	TGTGCCAGCAGCCAAGCCCAGGGGACAGGTTCACCCCTCCACTTT
NA	TRBJ2-7	TRBV6-2/TRBV6-3	NA	CASSYSRGDEQYF	TGTGCCAGCAGTTACTCGAGAGGGGACGAGCAGTACTTC
many	TRBJ2-5	TRBV6-1	NA	CASKRGGQETQYF	TGTGCCAGCAAAAGGGGGGGGCAAGAGACCCAGTACTTC
NA	TRBJ2-1	TRBV30	NA	CAWSVGPGAGQFF	TGTGCCTGGAGTGTAGGCCCGGGCGCGGGGCAGTTCTTC
many	TRBJ1-5	TRBV2	NA	CASSDASQPQHF	TGTGCCAGCAGTGACGCATCCCAGCCCCAGCATTTT
many	TRBJ2-1	TRBV20-1	NA	CSARDLAEQFF	TGCAGTGCTAGAGATCTGGCAGAGCAGTTCTTC
NA	TRBJ2-3	TRBV2	NA	CAPTPGISSDTQYF	TGTGCCCCCACACCGGGGATTTCTTCGGATACGCAGTATTTT
NA	TRBJ1-1	TRBV5-6	NA	CASSLRLQLLAEAFF	TGTGCCAGCAGCTTGCGACTCCAATTACTCGCTGAAGCTTTCTTT
few	TRBJ1-3	TRBV7-8	NA	CASSLGWGLSSGNTIYF	TGTGCCAGCAGCTTAGGTTGGGGTTTGAGCTCTGGAAACACCATATATTTT
many	TRBJ1-2	TRBV28	TRBD1	CASSSATGTGGRYGYTF	TGTGCCAGCAGTTCGGCCACCGGGACAGGGGGCAGGTATGGCTACACCTTC